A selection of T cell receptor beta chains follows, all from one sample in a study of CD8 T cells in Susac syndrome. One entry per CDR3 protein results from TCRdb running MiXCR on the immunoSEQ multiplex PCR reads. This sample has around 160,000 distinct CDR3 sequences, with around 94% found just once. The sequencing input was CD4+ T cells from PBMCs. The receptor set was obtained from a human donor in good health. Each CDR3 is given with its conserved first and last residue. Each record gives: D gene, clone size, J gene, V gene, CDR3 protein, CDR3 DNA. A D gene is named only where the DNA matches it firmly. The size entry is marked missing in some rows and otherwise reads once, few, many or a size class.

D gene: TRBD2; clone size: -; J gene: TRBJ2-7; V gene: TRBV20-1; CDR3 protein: CSARPSSGSYEQYF; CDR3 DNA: TGCAGTGCTAGACCTTCTAGCGGATCCTACGAGCAGTACTTC
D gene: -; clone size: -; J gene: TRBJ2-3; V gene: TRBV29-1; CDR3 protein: CSVVLDLSTDTQYF; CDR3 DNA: TGCAGCGTTGTCCTGGACCTTAGCACAGATACGCAGTATTTT
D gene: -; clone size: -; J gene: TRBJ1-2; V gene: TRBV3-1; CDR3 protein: CASGQESYGYTF; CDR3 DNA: TGTGCCAGCGGTCAGGAGTCCTATGGCTACACCTTC
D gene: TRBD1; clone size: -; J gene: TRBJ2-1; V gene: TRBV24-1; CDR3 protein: CATARDRGYNEQFF; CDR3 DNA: TGTGCCACCGCCCGGGACAGGGGTTACAATGAGCAGTTCTTC
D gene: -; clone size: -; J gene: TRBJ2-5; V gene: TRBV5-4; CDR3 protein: CASSQGRSQETQYF; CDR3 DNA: TGTGCCAGCAGCCAGGGACGGAGCCAAGAGACCCAGTACTTC
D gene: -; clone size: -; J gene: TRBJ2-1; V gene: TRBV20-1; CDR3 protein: CSARRINEQFF; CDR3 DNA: TGCAGTGCTCGACGCATCAATGAGCAGTTCTTC
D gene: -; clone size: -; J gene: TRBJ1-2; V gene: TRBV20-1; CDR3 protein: CSARWDTADGYTF; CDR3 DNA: TGCAGTGCTAGATGGGACACCGCCGATGGCTACACCTTC
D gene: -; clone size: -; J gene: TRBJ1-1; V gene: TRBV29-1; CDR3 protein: CSVGTAAEAFF; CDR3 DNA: TGCAGCGTAGGGACGGCGGCTGAAGCTTTCTTT
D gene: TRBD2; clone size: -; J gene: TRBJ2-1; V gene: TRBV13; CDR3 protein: CASNIAGMAVSEQFF; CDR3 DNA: TGTGCCAGCAACATAGCGGGGATGGCAGTGAGTGAGCAGTTCTTC
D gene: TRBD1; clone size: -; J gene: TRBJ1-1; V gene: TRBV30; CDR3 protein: CGTGTGVSTEAFF; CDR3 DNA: TGTGGCACCGGGACAGGGGTGAGCACTGAAGCTTTCTTT
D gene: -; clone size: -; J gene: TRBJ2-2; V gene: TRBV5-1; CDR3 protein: CASSLAPGFTGELFF; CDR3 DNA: TGCGCCAGCAGCTTGGCCCCAGGGTTCACCGGGGAGCTGTTTTTT
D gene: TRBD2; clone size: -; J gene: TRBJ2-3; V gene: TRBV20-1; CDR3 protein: CSARASGGGPPDTQYF; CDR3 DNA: TGCAGTGCTAGAGCCTCGGGCGGGGGGCCCCCAGATACGCAGTATTTT
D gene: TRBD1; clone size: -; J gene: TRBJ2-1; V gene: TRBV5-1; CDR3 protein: CASSLEGTGVYNEQFF; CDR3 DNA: TGCGCCAGCAGCTTGGAGGGGACAGGGGTCTACAATGAGCAGTTCTTC
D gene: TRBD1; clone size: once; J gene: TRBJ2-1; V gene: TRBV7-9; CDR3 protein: CASSPGQGEGEQFF; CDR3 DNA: TGTGCCAGCAGCCCGGGACAGGGGGAAGGCGAGCAGTTCTTC
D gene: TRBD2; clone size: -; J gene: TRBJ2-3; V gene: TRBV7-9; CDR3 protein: CASSLGRAGGTDTQYF; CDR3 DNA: TGTGCCAGCAGCTTGGGGAGAGCGGGGGGCACAGATACGCAGTATTTT
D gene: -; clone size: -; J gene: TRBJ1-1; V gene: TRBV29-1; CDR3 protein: CSVAVGRDTEAFF; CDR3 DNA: TGCAGCGTTGCTGTCGGGAGGGATACTGAAGCTTTCTTT
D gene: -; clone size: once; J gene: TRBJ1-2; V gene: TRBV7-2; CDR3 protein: CASKRRDDYGYTF; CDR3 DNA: TGTGCCAGCAAACGGCGGGACGACTATGGCTACACCTTC
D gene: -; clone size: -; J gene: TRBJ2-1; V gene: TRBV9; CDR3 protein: CASSDERRSSYNEQFF; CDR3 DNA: TGTGCCAGCAGCGACGAACGAAGGAGCTCCTACAATGAGCAGTTCTTC
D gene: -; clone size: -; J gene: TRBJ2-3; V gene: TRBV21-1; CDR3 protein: CASSRRSRGSDTQYF; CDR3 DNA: TGTGCCAGCAGCAGGCGATCGCGGGGTTCAGATACGCAGTATTTT
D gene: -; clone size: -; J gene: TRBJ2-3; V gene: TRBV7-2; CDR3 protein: CASSLVGANTQYF; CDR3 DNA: TGTGCCAGCAGCTTAGTTGGGGCCAATACGCAGTATTTT
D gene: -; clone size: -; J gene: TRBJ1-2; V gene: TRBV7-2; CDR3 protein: CASSLEGRWGGYTF; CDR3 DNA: TGTGCCAGCAGCTTAGAAGGCAGGTGGGGTGGCTACACCTTC
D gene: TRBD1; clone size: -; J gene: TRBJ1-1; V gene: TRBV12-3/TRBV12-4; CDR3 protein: CASTRQGAQSEAFF; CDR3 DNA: TGTGCCAGCACCCGACAGGGGGCGCAATCTGAAGCTTTCTTT
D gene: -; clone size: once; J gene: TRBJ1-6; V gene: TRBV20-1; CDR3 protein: CSARQVINSPLHF; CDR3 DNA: TGCAGTGCTAGACAGGTGATTAATTCACCCCTCCACTTT
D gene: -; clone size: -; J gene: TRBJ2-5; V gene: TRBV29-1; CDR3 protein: CSAIPTETQYF; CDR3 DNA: TGCAGCGCTATCCCCACGGAGACCCAGTACTTC
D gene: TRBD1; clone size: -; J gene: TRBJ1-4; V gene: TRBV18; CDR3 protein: CASSPPGQPNEKLFF; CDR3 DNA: TGTGCCAGCTCACCACCGGGACAGCCTAATGAAAAACTGTTTTTT
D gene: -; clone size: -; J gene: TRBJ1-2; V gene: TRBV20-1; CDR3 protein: CSARTDSGYGYTF; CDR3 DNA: TGCAGTGCTAGAACGGACAGTGGCTATGGCTACACCTTC
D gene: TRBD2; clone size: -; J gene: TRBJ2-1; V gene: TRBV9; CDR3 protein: CASSINSGFYNEQFF; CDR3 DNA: TGTGCCAGCAGCATAAATAGCGGGTTCTACAATGAGCAGTTCTTC
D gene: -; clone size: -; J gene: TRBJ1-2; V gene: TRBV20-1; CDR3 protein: CSVRLGDGYTF; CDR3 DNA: TGCAGTGTTAGATTAGGGGATGGCTACACCTTC
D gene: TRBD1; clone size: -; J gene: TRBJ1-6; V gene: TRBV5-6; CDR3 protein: CASSRQGARNSPLHF; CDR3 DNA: TGTGCCAGCAGCAGACAGGGGGCGAGGAATTCACCCCTCCACTTT
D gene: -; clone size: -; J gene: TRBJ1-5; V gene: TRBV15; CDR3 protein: CATSRDPTQPQHF; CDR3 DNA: TGTGCCACCAGCAGAGATCCTACTCAGCCCCAGCATTTT
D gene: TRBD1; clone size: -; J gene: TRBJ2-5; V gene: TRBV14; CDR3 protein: CASSRLRDRVGETQYF; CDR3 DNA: TGTGCCAGCAGCCGCCTACGAGACAGGGTAGGAGAGACCCAGTACTTC
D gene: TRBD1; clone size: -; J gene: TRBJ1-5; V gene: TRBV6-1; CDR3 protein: CASSEDRAQPQHF; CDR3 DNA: TGTGCCAGCAGTGAGGACAGGGCCCAGCCCCAGCATTTT
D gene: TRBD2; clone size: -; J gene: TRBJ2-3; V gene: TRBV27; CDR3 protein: CASRLAGGLRTDTQYF; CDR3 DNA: TGTGCCAGCAGATTAGCGGGGGGGCTTCGCACAGATACGCAGTATTTT
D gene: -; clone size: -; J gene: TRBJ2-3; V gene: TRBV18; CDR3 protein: CASSPPITDTQYF; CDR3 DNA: TGTGCCAGCTCACCACCGATCACAGATACGCAGTATTTT
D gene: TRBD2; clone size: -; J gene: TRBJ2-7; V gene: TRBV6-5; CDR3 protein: CASTRGGSAGEQYF; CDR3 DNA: TGTGCCAGCACCCGGGGGGGGAGTGCTGGAGAGCAGTACTTC
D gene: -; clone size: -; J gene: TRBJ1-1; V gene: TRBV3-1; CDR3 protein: CASRTDRNTEAFF; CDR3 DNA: TGTGCCAGCAGGACTGACAGGAACACTGAAGCTTTCTTT
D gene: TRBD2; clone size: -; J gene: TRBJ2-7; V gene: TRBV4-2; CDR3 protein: CASSQRLAGDQEREQYF; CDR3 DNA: TGTGCCAGCAGCCAACGACTAGCGGGCGACCAAGAGAGGGAGCAGTACTTC
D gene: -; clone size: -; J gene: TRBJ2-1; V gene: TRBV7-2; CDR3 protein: CASSLAIGWNEQFF; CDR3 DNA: TGTGCCAGCAGCTTAGCGATAGGCTGGAATGAGCAGTTCTTC
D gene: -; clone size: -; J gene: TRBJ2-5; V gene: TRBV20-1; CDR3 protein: CSARYGGPRGTQYF; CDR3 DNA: TGCAGTGCTAGATATGGAGGTCCCCGAGGGACCCAGTACTTC
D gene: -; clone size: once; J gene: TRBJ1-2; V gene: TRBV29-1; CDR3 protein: CSVLQDVPTGYTF; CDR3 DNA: TGCAGCGTCCTACAGGACGTACCGACCGGCTACACCTTC
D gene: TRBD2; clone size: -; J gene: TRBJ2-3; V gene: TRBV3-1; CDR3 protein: CASSLLAGPSTDTQYF; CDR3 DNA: TGTGCCAGCAGTCTCCTAGCGGGGCCCAGCACAGATACGCAGTATTTT
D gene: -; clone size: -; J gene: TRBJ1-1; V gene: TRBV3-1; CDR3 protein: CASSQAGMNTEAFF; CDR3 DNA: TGTGCCAGCAGCCAGGCGGGAATGAACACTGAAGCTTTCTTT
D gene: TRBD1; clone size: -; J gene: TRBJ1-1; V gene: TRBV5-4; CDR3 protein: CASRKTGGNTEAFF; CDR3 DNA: TGTGCCAGCAGAAAGACAGGGGGAAACACTGAAGCTTTCTTT
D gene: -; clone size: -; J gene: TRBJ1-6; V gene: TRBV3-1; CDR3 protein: CASSQEGSRPYNSPLHF; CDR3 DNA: TGTGCCAGCAGCCAAGAAGGGTCCAGACCCTATAATTCACCCCTCCACTTT
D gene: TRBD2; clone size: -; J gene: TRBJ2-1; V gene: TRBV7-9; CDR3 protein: CASSLREGLEQFF; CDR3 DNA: TGTGCCAGCAGCTTACGGGAGGGTCTTGAGCAGTTCTTC
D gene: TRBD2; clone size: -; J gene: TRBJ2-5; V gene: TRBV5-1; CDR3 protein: CASSLLASQRGGEETQYF; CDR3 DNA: TGCGCCAGCAGCTTGCTGGCATCCCAGCGGGGGGGAGAAGAGACCCAGTACTTC
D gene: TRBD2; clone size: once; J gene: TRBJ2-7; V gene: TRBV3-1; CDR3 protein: CASSPSGRAYEQYF; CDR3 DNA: TGTGCCAGCAGCCCTAGCGGGAGGGCCTACGAGCAGTACTTC
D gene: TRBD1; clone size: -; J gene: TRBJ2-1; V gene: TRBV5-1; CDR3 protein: CASSLSGQGGNEQFF; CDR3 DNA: TGCGCCAGCAGCTTGTCGGGACAGGGGGGAAATGAGCAGTTCTTC
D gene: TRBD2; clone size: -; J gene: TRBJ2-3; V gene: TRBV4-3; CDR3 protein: CASSLRGVTDTQYF; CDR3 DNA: TGCGCCAGCAGCCTCCGGGGGGTCACAGATACGCAGTATTTT
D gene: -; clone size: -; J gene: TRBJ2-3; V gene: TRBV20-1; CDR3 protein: CSANRRDTDTQYF; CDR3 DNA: TGCAGTGCTAATCGCCGAGACACAGATACGCAGTATTTT
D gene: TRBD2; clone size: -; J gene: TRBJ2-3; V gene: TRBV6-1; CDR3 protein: CASRGTSGGTTDTQYF; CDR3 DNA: TGTGCCAGCAGAGGGACTAGCGGGGGGACCACAGATACGCAGTATTTT
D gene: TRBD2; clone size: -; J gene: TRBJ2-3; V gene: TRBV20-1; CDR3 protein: CSARPSGETDTQYF; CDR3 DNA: TGCAGTGCTAGACCTAGCGGGGAAACAGATACGCAGTATTTT
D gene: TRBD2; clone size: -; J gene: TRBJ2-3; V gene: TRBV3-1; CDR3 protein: CASSPGGSGGFTDTQYF; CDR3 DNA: TGTGCCAGCAGCCCCGGTGGGAGCGGGGGGTTCACAGATACGCAGTATTTT
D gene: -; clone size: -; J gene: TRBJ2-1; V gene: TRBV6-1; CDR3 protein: CASSAGGPAYNEQFF; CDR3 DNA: TGTGCCAGCAGCGCCGGGGGCCCCGCATACAATGAGCAGTTCTTC
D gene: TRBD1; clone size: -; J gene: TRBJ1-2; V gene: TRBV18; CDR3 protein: CASSPQGGGLYGYTF; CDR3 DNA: TGTGCCAGCTCACCACAGGGAGGGGGCCTCTATGGCTACACCTTC
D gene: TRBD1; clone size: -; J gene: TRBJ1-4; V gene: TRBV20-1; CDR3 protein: CSAPQGANEKLFF; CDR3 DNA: TGCAGTGCTCCACAGGGGGCTAATGAAAAACTGTTTTTT
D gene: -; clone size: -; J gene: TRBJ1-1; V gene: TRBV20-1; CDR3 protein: CSAREVLDTEAFF; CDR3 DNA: TGCAGTGCTAGAGAGGTATTGGACACTGAAGCTTTCTTT
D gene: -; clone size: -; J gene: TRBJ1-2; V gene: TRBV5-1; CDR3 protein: CASSSAGDGYTF; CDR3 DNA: TGCGCCAGCAGCTCGGCAGGGGATGGCTACACCTTC
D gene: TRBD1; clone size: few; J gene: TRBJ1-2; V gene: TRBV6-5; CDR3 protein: CASSYSSGTGYGYTF; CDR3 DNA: TGTGCCAGCAGTTACTCGAGTGGGACAGGCTATGGCTACACCTTC
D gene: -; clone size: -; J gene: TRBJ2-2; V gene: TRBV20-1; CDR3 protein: CSATHGGSGELFF; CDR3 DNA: TGCAGTGCTACCCATGGGGGGTCCGGGGAGCTGTTTTTT